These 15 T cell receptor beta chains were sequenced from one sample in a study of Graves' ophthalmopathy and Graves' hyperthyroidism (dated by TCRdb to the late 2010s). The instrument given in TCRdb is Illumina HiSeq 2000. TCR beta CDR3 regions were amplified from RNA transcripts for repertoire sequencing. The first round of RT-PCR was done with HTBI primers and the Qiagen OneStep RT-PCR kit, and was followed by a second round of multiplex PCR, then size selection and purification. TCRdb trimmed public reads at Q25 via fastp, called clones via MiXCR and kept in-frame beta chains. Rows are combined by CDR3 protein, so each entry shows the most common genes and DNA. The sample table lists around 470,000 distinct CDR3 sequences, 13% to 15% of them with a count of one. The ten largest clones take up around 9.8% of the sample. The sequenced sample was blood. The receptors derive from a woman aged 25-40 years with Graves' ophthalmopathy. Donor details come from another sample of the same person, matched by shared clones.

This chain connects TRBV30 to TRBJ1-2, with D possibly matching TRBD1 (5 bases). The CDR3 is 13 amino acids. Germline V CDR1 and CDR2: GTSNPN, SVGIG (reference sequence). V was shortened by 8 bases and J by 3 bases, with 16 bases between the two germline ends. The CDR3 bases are TGTGCCCACGCCTGGGGCAGTTACTATGGCTACACCTTC. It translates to CAHAWGSYYGYTF.

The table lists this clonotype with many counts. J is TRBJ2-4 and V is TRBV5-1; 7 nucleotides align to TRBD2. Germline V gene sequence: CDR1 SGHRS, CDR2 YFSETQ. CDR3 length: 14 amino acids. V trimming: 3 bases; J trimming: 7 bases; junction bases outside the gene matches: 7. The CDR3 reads CASSSTGGMNIQYF. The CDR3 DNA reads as TGCGCCAGCAGCTCCACGGGGGGAATGAACATTCAGTACTTC.

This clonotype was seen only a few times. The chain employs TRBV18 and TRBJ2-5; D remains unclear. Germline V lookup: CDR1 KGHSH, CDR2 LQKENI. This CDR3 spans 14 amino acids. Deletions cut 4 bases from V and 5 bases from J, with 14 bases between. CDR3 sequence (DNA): TGTGCCAGCTCACGATACCTAGTAAATGAGACCCAGTACTTC. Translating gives CASSRYLVNETQYF.

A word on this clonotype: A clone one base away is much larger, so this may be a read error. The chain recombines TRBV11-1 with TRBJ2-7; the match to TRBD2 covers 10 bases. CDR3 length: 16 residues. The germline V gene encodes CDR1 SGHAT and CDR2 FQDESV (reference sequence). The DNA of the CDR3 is TGTGCCAGCAGCCCGCCACTAGCGGGACTAGTCTACGTGCAGTACTTC. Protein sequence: CASSPPLAGLVYVQYF. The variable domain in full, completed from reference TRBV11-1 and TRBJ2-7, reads EAEVAQSPRYKITEKSQAVAFWCDPISGHATLYWYRQILGQGPELLVQFQDESVVDDSQLPKDRFSAERLKGVDSTLKIQPAELGDSAMYLCASSPPLAGLVYVQYFGPGTRLTVT.

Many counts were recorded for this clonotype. The CDR3 bases are TGTGCCAGCAGTCCCCCAGGGTACAATTCACCCCTCCACTTT. Translating gives CASSPPGYNSPLHF. The chain joins TRBV12-3 or TRBV12-4 to TRBJ1-6; perhaps TRBD1 as D (5 bases). Trimming removed 5 bases at V and 7 bases at J, with 12 bases between. The CDR3 length is 14 residues.

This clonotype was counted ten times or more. CDR3 DNA sequence: TGTGCCAGCAGCCCGCCGGGACAGGGGGTTTCGGAGACCCAGTACTTC. It encodes CASSPPGQGVSETQYF. The V call is TRBV11-3, the J call TRBJ2-5; 11 bases map to TRBD1. The V gene end was trimmed by 5 bases and the J gene end by 5 bases; junction bases not matched to a gene: 10. Germline loops: CDR1 SGHNT, CDR2 YENEEA. The CDR3 has 16 amino acids.

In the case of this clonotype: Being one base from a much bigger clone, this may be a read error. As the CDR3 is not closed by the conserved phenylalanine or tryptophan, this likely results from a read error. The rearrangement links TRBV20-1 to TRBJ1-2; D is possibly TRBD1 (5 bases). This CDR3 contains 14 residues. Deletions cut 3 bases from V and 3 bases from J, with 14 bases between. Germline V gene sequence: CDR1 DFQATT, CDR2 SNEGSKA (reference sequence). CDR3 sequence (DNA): TGCAGTGCTAGGGGTCAGGGATCAGACTATGGCTACACCTTG. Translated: CSARGQGSDYGYTL.

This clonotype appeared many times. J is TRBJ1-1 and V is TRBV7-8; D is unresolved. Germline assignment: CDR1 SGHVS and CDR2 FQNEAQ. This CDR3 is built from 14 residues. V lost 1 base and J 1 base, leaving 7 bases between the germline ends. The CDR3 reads CASSLGAANTEAFF. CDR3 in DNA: TGTGCCAGCAGCTTAGGAGCGGCGAACACTGAAGCTTTCTTT.

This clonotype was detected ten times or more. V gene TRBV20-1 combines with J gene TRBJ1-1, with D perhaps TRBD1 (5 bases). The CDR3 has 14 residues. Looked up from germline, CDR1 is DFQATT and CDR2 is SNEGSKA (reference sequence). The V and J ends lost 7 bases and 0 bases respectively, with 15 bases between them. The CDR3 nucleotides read TGCAGTGGGGGCCGGAGAGGCATGAACACTGAAGCTTTCTTT. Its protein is CSGGRRGMNTEAFF.

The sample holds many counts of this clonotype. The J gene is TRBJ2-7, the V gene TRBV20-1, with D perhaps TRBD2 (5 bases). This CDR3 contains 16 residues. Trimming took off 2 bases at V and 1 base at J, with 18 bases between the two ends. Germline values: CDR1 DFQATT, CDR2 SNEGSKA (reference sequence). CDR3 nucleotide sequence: TGCAGTGCTAGAAACATCGGACGGCTAGCTTCCTACGAGCAGTACTTC. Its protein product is CSARNIGRLASYEQYF.

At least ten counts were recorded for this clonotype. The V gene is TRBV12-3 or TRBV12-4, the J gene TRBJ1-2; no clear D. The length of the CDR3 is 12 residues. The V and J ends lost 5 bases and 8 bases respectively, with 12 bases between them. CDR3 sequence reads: CASSQITVGYTF. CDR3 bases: TGTGCCAGCAGTCAAATTACGGTCGGCTACACCTTC.

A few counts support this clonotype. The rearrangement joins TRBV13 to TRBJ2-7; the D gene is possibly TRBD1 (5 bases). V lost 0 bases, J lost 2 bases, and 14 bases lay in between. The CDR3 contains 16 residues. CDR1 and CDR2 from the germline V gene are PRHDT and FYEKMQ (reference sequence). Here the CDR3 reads CASSLGGGRVPYEQYF. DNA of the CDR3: TGTGCCAGCAGCTTAGGGGGCGGCAGGGTACCCTACGAGCAGTACTTC.

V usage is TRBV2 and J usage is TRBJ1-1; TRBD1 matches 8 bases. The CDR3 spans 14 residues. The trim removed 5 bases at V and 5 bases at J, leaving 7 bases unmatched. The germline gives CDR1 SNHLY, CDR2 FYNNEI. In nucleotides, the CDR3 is TGTGCCAGCAGTCCTTTAACAGGGGGAACTGAAGCTTTCTTT. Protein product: CASSPLTGGTEAFF. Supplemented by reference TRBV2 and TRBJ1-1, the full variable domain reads EPEVTQTPSHQVTQMGQEVILRCVPISNHLYFYWYRQILGQKVEFLVSFYNNEISEKSEIFDDQFSVERPDGSNFTLKIRSTKLEDSAMYFCASSPLTGGTEAFFGQGTRLTVV.

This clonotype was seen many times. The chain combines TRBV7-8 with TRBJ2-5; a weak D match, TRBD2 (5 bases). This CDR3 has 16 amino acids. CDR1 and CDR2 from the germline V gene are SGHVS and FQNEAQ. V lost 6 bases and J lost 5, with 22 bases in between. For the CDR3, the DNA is TGTGCCAGCAGTCCGAGGGCTGGGTTGAGGGTTGAGACCCAGTACTTC. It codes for CASSPRAGLRVETQYF.

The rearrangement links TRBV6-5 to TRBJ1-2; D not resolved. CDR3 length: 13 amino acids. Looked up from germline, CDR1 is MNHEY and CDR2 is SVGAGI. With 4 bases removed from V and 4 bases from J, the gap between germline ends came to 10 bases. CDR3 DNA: TGTGCCAGCAGTTTCGGGCCTCGCTATGGCTACACCTTC. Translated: CASSFGPRYGYTF.